The present T cell receptor beta chain was sequenced within a study of cytomegalovirus exposure and HLA in healthy donors. Overall study results and limits: Prior analysis indicated that the majority of TCR beta V segments exhibited productivity approximately 87% or approximately 30% of the time.

Details on this clone: What it binds is unknown.

From germline, CDR1 is SQVTM and CDR2 ANQGSEA. This CDR3 region has 13 residues. Trimming took 4 bases from V and 3 from J, leaving 10 bases between them. The PCR ran on 60 Vbeta and 13 Jbeta primers. Produced via immunoSEQ multiplex PCR; TCRdb's table is partial and in-frame only. The sample has over 150,000 clones; 80% are singletons. The sequence was obtained from a man between 18 and 29 years old in good health and CMV-seropositive. The sample consisted of PBMCs. The gene calls are TRBV29-1 and TRBJ1-5; the D gene is possibly TRBD1 (6 bases). DNA for the CDR3: TGCAGCGTTGGAGGACAGATCAATCAGCCCCAGCATTTT. Translation: CSVGGQINQPQHF.